This T cell receptor beta chain appears in the sequencing data of a study of T-cell reconstitution after alpha-beta-depleted transplantation in children. Preparation of the TCRbeta library was carried out with unique molecular identifiers. TCRdb reprocessed the PCR reads via MiXCR and lists one record per CDR3 protein. The sample contains 780,000 or so distinct CDR3 sequences, 15% to 20% of which appear only once. Overall study findings and caveats: Expanded graft clones, several hundred of them, were reportedly the source of alpha-beta T cells about two months after transplant. In some patients, recipient T cells and intrathymic progenitors surviving conditioning explained high day-60 diversity. Newly generated T cells supplied most T-cell counts and diversity one year post-transplant.

Trimming removed 3 bases from V and 0 bases from J, with 12 bases in between. This CDR3 has 16 residues. Germline CDR1 LGHNT, CDR2 FRNRAP. Notes on this clonotype: The antigen is undetermined.

The sequence was obtained from a male patient aged 10-17 years who had a stem cell transplant for acute lymphoblastic leukemia, so the T cells may come from the graft donor. This sample comprised PBMCs, mostly from graft donor cells, obtained 360 days after TCRalphabeta/CD19-depleted stem cell transplant. This rearrangement joins TRBV12-5 to TRBJ2-1; D is possibly TRBD1 or TRBD2 (5 bases each). The CDR3 is CASGFGSDSSYNEQFF. CDR3 sequence (DNA): TGTGCTAGTGGTTTCGGTAGCGACAGCTCCTACAATGAGCAGTTCTTC.